A selection of T cell receptor beta chains follows, all from one sample in a study of blood T cell repertoires in COVID-19. This table comes from immunoSEQ multiplex PCR, and its TCRdb copy is limited to in-frame clones, with some not included. The sample contains 26,000 or so clones, roughly nine tenths of which appear only once. Sequenced: peripheral blood. These receptors originate from a human donor with active COVID-19. The donor label of this sample is uncertain. Each CDR3 is given with its conserved first and last residue. The order of the fields is clone size, V gene, J gene, D gene, CDR3 DNA, CDR3 protein. D genes are given only for firm matches. Clone size is given for some rows only: seen once, a few or many times, or a class if the clone is expanded.

size: -; V: TRBV7-8; J: TRBJ2-7; D: -; DNA: TGTGCCAGCAGCTGGAGGGAAGGGCTATACGAGCAGTACTTC; CDR3: CASSWREGLYEQYF
size: -; V: TRBV6-5; J: TRBJ2-3; D: TRBD2; DNA: TGTGCCAGCAGTCGGACTAGCGGGAGCACAGATACGCAGTATTTT; CDR3: CASSRTSGSTDTQYF
size: -; V: TRBV19; J: TRBJ1-5; D: TRBD1; DNA: TGTGCCAGTAGTTTAAGACAGGGGGGGCAGCCCCAGCATTTT; CDR3: CASSLRQGGQPQHF
size: -; V: TRBV30; J: TRBJ1-2; D: -; DNA: TGTGCCTGGAGTGTAGTGAGGGGAGGACCCCCCCCCAATGGCTACACCTTC; CDR3: CAWSVVRGGPPPNGYTF
size: -; V: TRBV7-9; J: TRBJ1-5; D: -; DNA: TGTGCCAGCAGCGGGAACAGGGACCAGCCCCAGCATTTT; CDR3: CASSGNRDQPQHF
size: -; V: TRBV5-1; J: TRBJ2-5; D: -; DNA: TGCGCCAGCAGCTTGGGCGAGTTCCGCGAGACCCAGTACTTC; CDR3: CASSLGEFRETQYF
size: -; V: TRBV14; J: TRBJ2-5; D: -; DNA: TGTGCCAGCAGCCAAGTGGCACCCGACCAAGAGACCCAGTACTTC; CDR3: CASSQVAPDQETQYF
size: -; V: TRBV18; J: TRBJ2-3; D: TRBD1; DNA: TGTGCCAGCTCACTCATGAGTCAGCCAGGGGGCAACACAGATACGCAGTATTTT; CDR3: CASSLMSQPGGNTDTQYF
size: -; V: TRBV19; J: TRBJ2-3; D: -; DNA: TGTGCCAGTAGTAAGGGGCCCCAGGGGATGAATTTT; CDR3: CASSKGPQGMNF
size: -; V: TRBV13; J: TRBJ2-7; D: TRBD1; DNA: TGTGCCAGCAGCTTAGGGGGACAGGGGAGCCCTTTTCTCGAGCAGTACTTC; CDR3: CASSLGGQGSPFLEQYF
size: -; V: TRBV29-1; J: TRBJ2-2; D: TRBD2; DNA: TGCAGCGTCTGGACTAGCGGGACGACCGGGGAGCTGTTTTTT; CDR3: CSVWTSGTTGELFF
size: -; V: TRBV7-3; J: TRBJ2-3; D: TRBD2; DNA: TGTGCCAGCAGCTCTGAGGGACTAGCGGGAGCAAACGCAGATACGCAGTATTTT; CDR3: CASSSEGLAGANADTQYF
size: -; V: TRBV2; J: TRBJ2-6; D: -; DNA: TGTGCCAGCACAGGCTCCTCTGGGGCCAACGTCCTGACTTTC; CDR3: CASTGSSGANVLTF
size: -; V: TRBV28; J: TRBJ2-2; D: TRBD1; DNA: TGTGCCAGCAACGACGGACAGGGGGCCTGGGGGGAGCTGTTTTTT; CDR3: CASNDGQGAWGELFF
size: -; V: TRBV7-2; J: TRBJ2-2; D: -; DNA: TGTGCCAGCAGCTTGGGACTTTTCACCGGGGAGCTGTTTTTT; CDR3: CASSLGLFTGELFF
size: few; V: TRBV27; J: TRBJ2-7; D: TRBD2; DNA: TGTGCCAGCAGTTACACCGGGGGGTCCTACGAGCAGTACTTC; CDR3: CASSYTGGSYEQYF
size: -; V: TRBV7-2; J: TRBJ2-5; D: TRBD2; DNA: TGTGCCAGCAGCTTAGTCGCTAGCGGGGACCCCGGAACCCAGTACTTC; CDR3: CASSLVASGDPGTQYF
size: -; V: TRBV7-8; J: TRBJ1-1; D: -; DNA: TGTGCCAGCAGCTTAAGTTTTGTAGGGGATCAAGCTTTCTTT; CDR3: CASSLSFVGDQAFF
size: -; V: TRBV4-1; J: TRBJ1-4; D: TRBD1; DNA: TGCGCCAGCAGCCAAGAGGACAGGGGAACCGAAAAACTGTTTTTT; CDR3: CASSQEDRGTEKLFF
size: once; V: TRBV18; J: TRBJ2-7; D: -; DNA: TGTGCCAGCTCACCAAAGGTTGGGGGCCACGAGCAGTACTTC; CDR3: CASSPKVGGHEQYF
size: once; V: TRBV5-8; J: TRBJ2-3; D: -; DNA: TGTGCCAGCAGCCTCGAGCGGGGCACAGATACGCAGTATTTT; CDR3: CASSLERGTDTQYF
size: once; V: TRBV5-1; J: TRBJ2-1; D: TRBD2; DNA: TGCGCCAGCAGCTTGCGACTAGCGGGAGTTCAGGGGCAAGATGAGCAGTTCTTC; CDR3: CASSLRLAGVQGQDEQFF
size: -; V: TRBV5-1; J: TRBJ2-1; D: -; DNA: TGCGCCAGCAGCTTGGACAGGTTATACAATGAGCAGTTCTTC; CDR3: CASSLDRLYNEQFF
size: -; V: TRBV10-3; J: TRBJ1-1; D: -; DNA: TGTGCCATCAGTGAATCAGGGAAGCCGAACACTGAAGCTTTCTTT; CDR3: CAISESGKPNTEAFF
size: once; V: TRBV7-2; J: TRBJ1-3; D: TRBD1; DNA: TGTGCCAGCAGCTTAGGACAGGGAAGGTCTGGAAACACCATATATTTT; CDR3: CASSLGQGRSGNTIYF
size: -; V: TRBV6-6; J: TRBJ1-2; D: -; DNA: TGTGCCAGCAGTTACTTATCGCGGGGAGACTATGGCTACACCTTC; CDR3: CASSYLSRGDYGYTF
size: -; V: TRBV6-2/TRBV6-3; J: TRBJ2-5; D: -; DNA: TGTGCCAGCAGTTCGGGACTCCCCCAAGAGACCCAGTACTTC; CDR3: CASSSGLPQETQYF
size: -; V: TRBV5-8; J: TRBJ1-2; D: TRBD1; DNA: TGTGCCAGCAGTGCGGACAGGGTATACGGCTACACCTTC; CDR3: CASSADRVYGYTF
size: -; V: TRBV5-6; J: TRBJ1-3; D: -; DNA: TGTGCCAGCAGCTTCCCCGACAGTAGATCTGGAAACACCATATATTTT; CDR3: CASSFPDSRSGNTIYF
size: -; V: TRBV6-2/TRBV6-3; J: TRBJ1-2; D: TRBD1; DNA: TGTGCCAGCAGTAGCACACAGGGGAACTATGGCTACACCTTC; CDR3: CASSSTQGNYGYTF
size: -; V: TRBV4-3; J: TRBJ2-5; D: TRBD2; DNA: TGCGCCAGCAGCCAGATGGCGGGGGAGGGGACCCAGTACTTC; CDR3: CASSQMAGEGTQYF
size: -; V: TRBV11-2; J: TRBJ1-1; D: -; DNA: TGTGCCAGCAGCCCCTCAGGGTTCGCTGAAGCTTTCTTT; CDR3: CASSPSGFAEAFF
size: -; V: TRBV19; J: TRBJ1-5; D: TRBD1; DNA: TGTGCCAGTAGTGTCCAGGGGGTGGGCAATCAGCCCCAGCATTTT; CDR3: CASSVQGVGNQPQHF
size: -; V: TRBV27; J: TRBJ2-3; D: -; DNA: TGTGCCAGCAGTTTATCGAGGGGGGGTCCCACAGATACGCAGTATTTT; CDR3: CASSLSRGGPTDTQYF
size: -; V: TRBV9; J: TRBJ2-7; D: -; DNA: TGTGCCAGCAGCGTAGAGCAGCTAGCGCGTGGAGAGCAGTACTTC; CDR3: CASSVEQLARGEQYF
size: -; V: TRBV24-1; J: TRBJ1-5; D: TRBD1; DNA: TGTGCCACCAGTGACCCCTCCGGGACAGGCGGCAATCAGCCCCAGCATTTT; CDR3: CATSDPSGTGGNQPQHF
size: few; V: TRBV25-1; J: TRBJ1-1; D: -; DNA: TGTGCCAGCAGACAGGGCGATAGTTTGGCTTTCTTT; CDR3: CASRQGDSLAFF
size: -; V: TRBV6-4; J: TRBJ2-7; D: TRBD2; DNA: TGTGCCAGCTCGGGAGGGGAGCAGTACTTC; CDR3: CASSGGEQYF
size: -; V: TRBV11-3; J: TRBJ1-2; D: TRBD1; DNA: TGTGCCAGCAGCGAAGACAGGGGGACCGGCTACACCTTC; CDR3: CASSEDRGTGYTF
size: -; V: TRBV28; J: TRBJ1-5; D: -; DNA: TGTGCCAGCAGTTATCAGGGGAGGGGGTATAGCAATCAGCCCCAGCATTTT; CDR3: CASSYQGRGYSNQPQHF
size: -; V: TRBV6-5; J: TRBJ1-1; D: -; DNA: TGTGCCAGCAGTTACGCAGGGCGTGACACTGAAGCTTTCTTT; CDR3: CASSYAGRDTEAFF
size: -; V: TRBV27; J: TRBJ1-2; D: -; DNA: TGTGCCAGCAGTCAGAGGGACAATAACTATGGCTACACCTTC; CDR3: CASSQRDNNYGYTF
size: -; V: TRBV28; J: TRBJ2-1; D: TRBD1; DNA: TGTGCCAGCAGTCCGCGGACAGGGGATGAGCAGTTCTTC; CDR3: CASSPRTGDEQFF
size: -; V: TRBV27; J: TRBJ2-1; D: TRBD1; DNA: TGTGCCAGCAGTTTAACGGACAGGGGGAACAATGAGCAGTTCTTC; CDR3: CASSLTDRGNNEQFF
size: -; V: TRBV10-3; J: TRBJ1-2; D: -; DNA: TGTGCCATCAGCGGTCGGGCGGACAATTCAAAGGGCTACACCTTC; CDR3: CAISGRADNSKGYTF
size: once; V: TRBV4-1; J: TRBJ1-2; D: TRBD1; DNA: TGCGCCAGCAGCCAAGCAGAGGCGACAGGGTTAAGGTACACCTTC; CDR3: CASSQAEATGLRYTF
size: once; V: TRBV7-9; J: TRBJ2-7; D: -; DNA: TGTGCCAGCAACGACTACTACGAGCAGTACTTC; CDR3: CASNDYYEQYF
size: few; V: TRBV5-1; J: TRBJ1-4; D: -; DNA: TGCGCCAGCAGCTTGGTCCAGGGAAGTAATGAAAAACTGTTTTTT; CDR3: CASSLVQGSNEKLFF
size: -; V: TRBV5-1; J: TRBJ1-4; D: TRBD1; DNA: TGCGCCAGCAGCACTTCCGGGACAGTTAATGAAAAACTGTTTTTT; CDR3: CASSTSGTVNEKLFF
size: -; V: TRBV6-2/TRBV6-3; J: TRBJ2-6; D: -; DNA: TGTGCCAGCAGTGAGAGTCAGCCAGGGGCTGGGGCCAACGTCCTGACTTTC; CDR3: CASSESQPGAGANVLTF
size: -; V: TRBV4-2; J: TRBJ2-1; D: -; DNA: TGTGCCAGCAGCCCGTCGCCGGGCAGGGATGAGCAGTTCTTC; CDR3: CASSPSPGRDEQFF
size: once; V: TRBV19; J: TRBJ2-4; D: TRBD1; DNA: TGTGCCACACGTCCCGGGACAGGGGTCAAAAACATTCAGTACTTC; CDR3: CATRPGTGVKNIQYF
size: -; V: TRBV16; J: TRBJ1-4; D: TRBD1; DNA: TGTGCCAGCAGCCAATGGGACAGGGAACGGGGAAAACTGTTTTTT; CDR3: CASSQWDRERGKLFF
size: -; V: TRBV5-8; J: TRBJ2-7; D: TRBD1; DNA: TGTGCCAGCAGCTTGGAATTTGAGGATAGGGGGCGCGAGGTTAGGAACTTC; CDR3: CASSLEFEDRGREVRNF
size: -; V: TRBV2; J: TRBJ2-3; D: -; DNA: TGTGCCAGCAGCTTCAGGGCCTCCCGCACAGATACGCAGTATTTT; CDR3: CASSFRASRTDTQYF